These T cell receptor beta chains were read from a single sample in a study of long-term antiretroviral therapy in people with HIV. This table comes from immunoSEQ multiplex PCR, and its TCRdb copy is limited to in-frame clones, with some not included. The sample carries 26,000 or so clones, around 80% recorded once. The specimen comprised unsorted PBMCs, sampled 1.5 years before starting antiretroviral therapy. The receptors were gathered from a man aged 18 to 29 with HIV. CDR3s include the opening cysteine and the closing phenylalanine or tryptophan. The D gene is left open where the match is weak. Only some rows state a clone size, as once, few, many or a class for expanded clones.

cdr3_nt: TGTGCCAGCAGCTTAGACAGGGGGGGTTACGAGCAGTACTTC
cdr3_aa: CASSLDRGGYEQYF
d_call: -
v_call: TRBV7-2
j_call: TRBJ2-7
clone_size: -

cdr3_nt: TGCGCCAGCAGCCAGGAATCTACAGGGGGAAGAGGCTACACCTTC
cdr3_aa: CASSQESTGGRGYTF
d_call: TRBD1
v_call: TRBV4-1
j_call: TRBJ1-2
clone_size: few

cdr3_nt: TGTGCCAGCAGCCAATGGACTAGCGGGAGATACGAGCAGTACTTC
cdr3_aa: CASSQWTSGRYEQYF
d_call: TRBD2
v_call: TRBV14
j_call: TRBJ2-7
clone_size: -

cdr3_nt: TGTGCCAGCATTTCCCACAGGGGTGTTACCTCGAGCTCCTACGAGCAGTACTTC
cdr3_aa: CASISHRGVTSSSYEQYF
d_call: TRBD1
v_call: TRBV27
j_call: TRBJ2-7
clone_size: -

cdr3_nt: TGTGCCAGCAGAACCGACTCCTATAGCACAGATACGCAGTATTTT
cdr3_aa: CASRTDSYSTDTQYF
d_call: -
v_call: TRBV6-6
j_call: TRBJ2-3
clone_size: once

cdr3_nt: TGTGCCAGAACCCCAGTAGCAGGGGCCCTGAACACTGAAGCTTTCTTT
cdr3_aa: CARTPVAGALNTEAFF
d_call: -
v_call: TRBV2
j_call: TRBJ1-1
clone_size: few

cdr3_nt: TGTGCCAGCAGCGTAGGTAGTAGCGGAAACACAGATACGCAGTATTTT
cdr3_aa: CASSVGSSGNTDTQYF
d_call: -
v_call: TRBV9
j_call: TRBJ2-3
clone_size: -

cdr3_nt: TGTGCCAGCAGCCCCGGGACTAGCGGTTACTACGAGCAGTACTTC
cdr3_aa: CASSPGTSGYYEQYF
d_call: TRBD2
v_call: TRBV11-2
j_call: TRBJ2-7
clone_size: medium-sized

cdr3_nt: TGTGCCAGCAGCTTGTCCCTCCGGTTGGATGAGCAGTTCTTC
cdr3_aa: CASSLSLRLDEQFF
d_call: -
v_call: TRBV5-4
j_call: TRBJ2-1
clone_size: medium-sized

cdr3_nt: TGTGCCAGCATCCTGGGAGAAGGTGGCTACACCTTC
cdr3_aa: CASILGEGGYTF
d_call: -
v_call: TRBV7-2
j_call: TRBJ1-2
clone_size: once

cdr3_nt: TGCAGCGTGGGGACAGGGGCCTACGAGCAGTACTTC
cdr3_aa: CSVGTGAYEQYF
d_call: TRBD1
v_call: TRBV29-1
j_call: TRBJ2-7
clone_size: -

cdr3_nt: TGTGCCAGCAGCTTGCTCGGGACAGGGTCCCTTAACTATGGCTACACCTTC
cdr3_aa: CASSLLGTGSLNYGYTF
d_call: TRBD1
v_call: TRBV5-4
j_call: TRBJ1-2
clone_size: -

cdr3_nt: TGTGCCAGCAGTTTTGGGACCGCTTCGAGGCAGTTCTTC
cdr3_aa: CASSFGTASRQFF
d_call: -
v_call: TRBV27
j_call: TRBJ2-1
clone_size: -

cdr3_nt: TGTGCCAGCAGCTCCGGACAGCAATCCTACAATGAGCAGTTCTTC
cdr3_aa: CASSSGQQSYNEQFF
d_call: -
v_call: TRBV5-8
j_call: TRBJ2-1
clone_size: -

cdr3_nt: TGTGCCATCAGGAGGGCCGGGACTAGCGGGCCCAATCAAGAGACCCAGTACTTC
cdr3_aa: CAIRRAGTSGPNQETQYF
d_call: TRBD2
v_call: TRBV10-3
j_call: TRBJ2-5
clone_size: -

cdr3_nt: TGTGCCAGTACTACTAGCGGGTACAATGAGCAGTTCTTC
cdr3_aa: CASTTSGYNEQFF
d_call: TRBD2
v_call: TRBV7-2
j_call: TRBJ2-1
clone_size: -

cdr3_nt: TGTGCCACTAGGGACGGATACTACGAGCAGTACTTC
cdr3_aa: CATRDGYYEQYF
d_call: -
v_call: TRBV28
j_call: TRBJ2-7
clone_size: -

cdr3_nt: TGTGCCAGCAGCCGCCTGACAGGGCGGGGGTACGAGCAGTACTTC
cdr3_aa: CASSRLTGRGYEQYF
d_call: -
v_call: TRBV11-2
j_call: TRBJ2-7
clone_size: once

cdr3_nt: TGTGCCAGTAGTATCGGCTCAGGGGAGCACGAGCAGTACTTC
cdr3_aa: CASSIGSGEHEQYF
d_call: -
v_call: TRBV19
j_call: TRBJ2-7
clone_size: -

cdr3_nt: TGTGCCAGTAGTAGACTCCCGGGACAGGGCTTACGCAATGAGCAGTTCTTC
cdr3_aa: CASSRLPGQGLRNEQFF
d_call: TRBD1
v_call: TRBV19
j_call: TRBJ2-1
clone_size: -